These 7 T cell receptor beta chains share one sample of origin, sequenced in a study of beta chain features in type 1 diabetes. Expressed TCRB transcripts were sequenced, since all the RNA that had been isolated was reverse transcribed. Using immunoSEQ multiplex PCR, the repertoire was profiled, and TCRdb retains in-frame clones only, with some absent. The sample has roughly 370,000 clones, about 15% seen once. The specimen was naive CD4+ T cells from blood. Receptors originate from a man under 40 in good health.

V usage is TRBV5-1 and J usage is TRBJ2-3; a weak D match, TRBD2 (6 bases). The CDR3 is 16 amino acids. The ends were cut back, 6 bases at V and 0 bases at J, with 17 bases in the middle. Germline lookup yields CDR1 SGHRS and CDR2 YFSETQ. CDR3 coding DNA: TGCGCCAGCAAAGCTTGGGGACTGACTAGCACAGATACGCAGTATTTT. Amino acid sequence: CASKAWGLTSTDTQYF.

Details on this clone: Other DNA sequences in the sample encode the same CDR3. The chain is built from TRBV30 and TRBJ2-5, with a possible D match to TRBD1 (5 bases). CDR3 length equals 11 residues. Trimming took 4 bases from V and 2 from J, leaving 5 bases between them. Germline CDR1 GTSNPN, CDR2 SVGIG (reference sequence). The CDR3 loop is CAWTGQETQYF. The CDR3 DNA sequence: TGTGCCTGGACAGGGCAAGAGACCCAGTACTTC. Full variable domain (rest looked up from reference TRBV30 and TRBJ2-5): SQTIHQWPATLVQPVGSPLSLECTVEGTSNPNLYWYRQAAGRGLQLLFYSVGIGQISSEVPQNLSASRPQDRQFILSSKKLLLSDSGFYLCAWTGQETQYFGPGTRLLVL.

This clone was picked up a small number of times. The chain is built from TRBV2 and TRBJ2-3, with D perhaps TRBD2 (6 bases). Trimming shortened V by 6 bases and J by 1 base, and 17 bases separated the two germline ends. The germline V gene encodes CDR1 SNHLY and CDR2 FYNNEI. The CDR3 runs to 16 residues. DNA of the CDR3: TGTGCCAGCAGACCCGGGACTTTCGGGGGCACAGATACGCAGTATTTT. This translates into CASRPGTFGGTDTQYF.

The rearrangement joins TRBV19 to TRBJ2-4; 10 bases line up with TRBD1. V shed 4 bases and J 1 base; nucleotides not matched to a gene: 4. Germline CDR1 and CDR2: LNHDA and SQIVND (reference sequence). The CDR3 spans 16 residues. This CDR3 reads CASSTPDRGAKNIQYF. In DNA, the CDR3 is TGTGCCAGTAGTACCCCGGACAGGGGGGCCAAAAACATTCAGTACTTC.

This clone came up a few times. The chain employs TRBV14 and TRBJ1-4; D unresolved. The germline V gene encodes CDR1 SGHDN and CDR2 FVKESK. The CDR3 consists of 16 residues. Trimming took 1 base from V and 0 from J, leaving 9 bases between them. The CDR3 DNA reads TGTGCCAGCAGCCAAGTCGCACGGCCAACTAATGAAAAACTGTTTTTT. It translates to CASSQVARPTNEKLFF.

The CDR3 spells CASSSARLEQYF. DNA for the CDR3: TGTGCCAGCAGTTCGGCTAGGCTCGAGCAGTACTTC. This chain connects TRBV6-6 to TRBJ2-7; D gene ambiguous. The ends were cut back, 4 bases at V and 6 bases at J, with 10 bases in the middle. The CDR3 length is 12 residues. The V gene's germline CDR1 is MNHNY and CDR2 SVGAGI (reference sequence).

The rearrangement uses TRBV7-2 and TRBJ1-3; a weak D match, TRBD1 (5 bases). This CDR3 region has 14 residues. Germline CDR1 SGHTA, CDR2 FQGNSA. The V gene lost 1 base and the J gene lost 1 base, with 5 bases spanning the gap. The DNA of the CDR3 is TGTGCCAGCAGCTTAGGGACATCTGGAAACACCATATATTTT. Residues: CASSLGTSGNTIYF.